Listed below are T cell receptor beta chains from one sample, sequenced in a study of Ad26.COV2.S vaccination and SARS-CoV-2 variants. Using immunoSEQ multiplex PCR, the repertoire was profiled, and TCRdb retains in-frame clones only, with some absent. Of around 300,000 clones in the sample, 88% were seen once. The sequencing used peripheral blood, collected in a trial of Ad26.COV2.S vaccine versus placebo. Every receptor here comes from a person between 18 and 59 years old who received the Ad26.COV2.S COVID-19 vaccine or a placebo. Each CDR3 is given with its conserved first and last residue. The order of the fields is V gene, CDR3 length, J gene, clone size, CDR3 protein. Rows may omit the clone size; those that give it use once, few, many or a size class.

v_gene: TRBV4-3
len: 17
j_gene: TRBJ2-7
abundance: once
CDR3aa: CASSQVHLTGRSYEQYF

v_gene: TRBV7-3
len: 14
j_gene: TRBJ1-2
abundance: -
CDR3aa: CASSPTGGRYGYTF

v_gene: TRBV5-1
len: 15
j_gene: TRBJ2-1
abundance: few
CDR3aa: CASSYDRIHRDQKFF

v_gene: TRBV27
len: 13
j_gene: TRBJ1-2
abundance: -
CDR3aa: CASSLIPRRTPSF

v_gene: TRBV6-5
len: 16
j_gene: TRBJ2-3
abundance: -
CDR3aa: CASSYSNGEFTDTQYF

v_gene: TRBV9
len: 15
j_gene: TRBJ2-1
abundance: -
CDR3aa: CASSAAGQHYNEQFF

v_gene: TRBV7-2
len: 15
j_gene: TRBJ1-1
abundance: -
CDR3aa: CASSPRQGPHAEAFF

v_gene: TRBV6-5
len: 12
j_gene: TRBJ2-1
abundance: many
CDR3aa: CASSYSDNEQFF

v_gene: TRBV5-1
len: 17
j_gene: TRBJ1-1
abundance: -
CDR3aa: CASRPSGQGDLNTEAFF

v_gene: TRBV6-2/TRBV6-3
len: 15
j_gene: TRBJ2-5
abundance: -
CDR3aa: CASRPLAGVGETQYF

v_gene: TRBV19
len: 15
j_gene: TRBJ2-7
abundance: -
CDR3aa: CASRQGTGDPYEQYF

v_gene: TRBV5-4
len: 13
j_gene: TRBJ2-7
abundance: -
CDR3aa: CASRSNRQGEQYF

v_gene: TRBV19
len: 15
j_gene: TRBJ1-2
abundance: -
CDR3aa: CASSPRQGANYGYTF

v_gene: TRBV30
len: 15
j_gene: TRBJ2-3
abundance: -
CDR3aa: CAWSGGSPSTDTQYF

v_gene: TRBV7-8
len: 13
j_gene: TRBJ2-1
abundance: -
CDR3aa: CASSLPGEGEQFF

v_gene: TRBV7-9
len: 16
j_gene: TRBJ2-4
abundance: many
CDR3aa: CASTGQGANYKNIQYF

v_gene: TRBV7-8
len: 16
j_gene: TRBJ1-2
abundance: -
CDR3aa: CASSPKDTGTVYGYTF

v_gene: TRBV28
len: 21
j_gene: TRBJ1-1
abundance: -
CDR3aa: CASSRYPNNQGQGKVNTEAFF

v_gene: TRBV25-1
len: 13
j_gene: TRBJ2-3
abundance: -
CDR3aa: CASSEFAADTQYF

v_gene: TRBV15
len: 15
j_gene: TRBJ1-2
abundance: -
CDR3aa: CATSRGTTANYGYTF

v_gene: TRBV14
len: 15
j_gene: TRBJ2-1
abundance: once
CDR3aa: CASSQVGKSYNEQFF

v_gene: TRBV5-1
len: 15
j_gene: TRBJ2-1
abundance: -
CDR3aa: CASSPSGQSYNEQFF

v_gene: TRBV12-3/TRBV12-4
len: 11
j_gene: TRBJ2-7
abundance: once
CDR3aa: CASSLGYEQYF

v_gene: TRBV9
len: 15
j_gene: TRBJ2-7
abundance: once
CDR3aa: CASSVGSFRSYEQYF

v_gene: TRBV27
len: 15
j_gene: TRBJ1-2
abundance: -
CDR3aa: CASSSPEGSHYGYTF

v_gene: TRBV11-2
len: 16
j_gene: TRBJ2-3
abundance: -
CDR3aa: CASSWNLAGGADTQYF

v_gene: TRBV18
len: 14
j_gene: TRBJ1-4
abundance: -
CDR3aa: CASSPRQVNEKLFF

v_gene: TRBV7-9
len: 14
j_gene: TRBJ1-1
abundance: -
CDR3aa: CASSLNTVGTEAFF

v_gene: TRBV4-2
len: 13
j_gene: TRBJ2-7
abundance: -
CDR3aa: CASSPDVSYEQYF

v_gene: TRBV5-1
len: 14
j_gene: TRBJ1-1
abundance: -
CDR3aa: CASSPNTRNTEAFF

v_gene: TRBV19
len: 16
j_gene: TRBJ2-2
abundance: once
CDR3aa: CASSISWQGNPGELFF

v_gene: TRBV28
len: 13
j_gene: TRBJ2-2
abundance: once
CDR3aa: CAHGTQNTGELFF

v_gene: TRBV5-1
len: 15
j_gene: TRBJ1-5
abundance: -
CDR3aa: CASSVTAGPDQPQHF

v_gene: TRBV7-2
len: 16
j_gene: TRBJ2-1
abundance: -
CDR3aa: CASSLASGSSYNEQFF